The 25 T cell receptor beta chains below come from one sample, sequenced in a study of cytomegalovirus exposure and HLA in healthy donors. The PCR was carried out with 60 Vbeta primers and 13 Jbeta primers. Generated by immunoSEQ multiplex PCR, the TCRdb table keeps only in-frame clones and is missing some. The sample contains approximately 120,000 clones, about 80% of which appear only once. Sequencing used PBMCs. All receptors come from a woman in her forties or fifties in good health and CMV-seropositive.

The chain combines TRBV18 with TRBJ1-1, with TRBD1 as a possible D gene (6 bases). From germline, CDR1 is KGHSH and CDR2 LQKENI. There are 14 residues in the CDR3. Trimming took off 6 bases at V and 4 bases at J, with 15 bases between the two ends. The CDR3 DNA reads TGTGCCAGCTCCCGGACAGACGGTGGCACTGAAGCTTTCTTT. Amino acid sequence: CASSRTDGGTEAFF.

The chain carries TRBV18 and TRBJ2-2, with 7 bases fitting TRBD1. The germline V gene encodes CDR1 KGHSH and CDR2 LQKENI. V lost 5 bases to trimming and J lost 1 base; unmatched junction nucleotides: 10. The CDR3 spans 17 residues. The chain's CDR3 is CASSAQSGTVNTGELFF. The CDR3 DNA reads as TGTGCCAGCTCAGCACAATCCGGGACAGTGAACACCGGGGAGCTGTTTTTT. Full variable domain (outside the CDR3, taken from reference TRBV18 and TRBJ2-2): NAGVMQNPRHLVRRRGQEARLRCSPMKGHSHVYWYRQLPEEGLKFMVYLQKENIIDESGMPKERFSAEFPKEGPSILRIQQVVRGDSAAYFCASSAQSGTVNTGELFFGEGSRLTVL.

The chain employs TRBV18 and TRBJ1-6; 8 nucleotides match TRBD1. The CDR3 length is 15 residues. Germline lookup yields CDR1 KGHSH and CDR2 LQKENI. V shed 4 bases and J 6 bases; nucleotides not matched to a gene: 5. The CDR3 DNA sequence: TGTGCCAGCTCACGAGGGGACAGGCCTAATTCACCCCTCCACTTT. This translates into CASSRGDRPNSPLHF.

The V gene is TRBV27, the J gene TRBJ1-1; D call uncertain. The V gene's germline CDR1 is MNHEY and CDR2 SMNVEV (reference sequence). The germline V and J ends were trimmed by 6 bases and 1 base, with 9 bases remaining between them. This CDR3 contains 13 residues. The CDR3 bases are TGTGCCAGCAGCCCCGGAGGGAACACTGAAGCTTTCTTT. Its protein is CASSPGGNTEAFF.

The chain recombines TRBV27 with TRBJ2-5; 8 bases align to TRBD1. This CDR3 is built from 14 residues. The trim removed 5 bases at V and 3 bases at J, leaving 5 bases unmatched. Germline CDR1 MNHEY, CDR2 SMNVEV (reference sequence). CDR3 sequence (DNA): TGTGCCAGCAGTCAAACAGGGGGAGAAGAGACCCAGTACTTC. It codes for CASSQTGGEETQYF.

V usage is TRBV2 and J usage is TRBJ2-5; 8 bases map to TRBD1. Losses at the gene ends were 6 bases for V and 5 bases for J; bases not matched to a gene: 8. Germline lookup yields CDR1 SNHLY and CDR2 FYNNEI. The CDR3 consists of 14 residues. CDR3 amino acids: CASREGQALETQYF. CDR3 sequence (DNA): TGTGCCAGCAGGGAGGGACAGGCCCTGGAGACCCAGTACTTC.

This clone has a single count. The chain employs TRBV7-9 and TRBJ2-7; perhaps TRBD2 as D (5 bases). The germline CDR1 and CDR2 sequences are SEHNR and FQNEAQ (reference sequence). The ends were cut back, 4 bases at V and 4 bases at J, with 11 bases in the middle. This CDR3 has 13 residues. In DNA, the CDR3 is TGTGCCAGCAGCTCCTCGGGGTCGTACGAGCAGTACTTC. Protein sequence: CASSSSGSYEQYF.

The V and J genes are TRBV2 and TRBJ2-3; no clear D. The CDR3 runs to 11 residues. CDR1 is SNHLY, CDR2 FYNNEI, per germline. V lost 9 bases and J 2 bases, leaving 6 bases between the germline ends. CDR3 loop: CASSITDTQYF. As DNA, the CDR3 is TGTGCCAGTTCAATCACAGATACGCAGTATTTT.

This chain connects TRBV21-1 to TRBJ1-5; the table gives TRBD1 as D, unverified against the DNA. TRBV21-1 is marked as a pseudogene. This CDR3 comprises 16 residues. The CDR3 coding sequence is TGTGCCAGCAGCAAAGCGGACAGGTTGTCCAATCAGCCCCAGCATTTT. Amino acids: CASSKADRLSNQPQHF.

This chain connects TRBV19 to TRBJ2-3; D not certain. The CDR3 extends over 15 amino acids. CDR1 is LNHDA, CDR2 SQIVND, per germline (reference sequence). V lost 2 bases and J lost 6, with 15 bases in between. DNA of the CDR3: TGTGCCAGTAGTATAATAAGTACCAGCAGGGATACGCAGTATTTT. It yields the protein CASSIISTSRDTQYF.

The V gene is TRBV11-2, the J gene TRBJ2-7; 15 nucleotides agree with TRBD2. The germline gives CDR1 SGHAT, CDR2 FQNNGV. This CDR3 region has 18 residues. V trimming: 5 bases; J trimming: 2 bases; junction bases outside the gene matches: 10. The CDR3 loop is CASSRGLAGGPPTYEQYF. The CDR3, as DNA: TGTGCCAGCAGCCGTGGACTAGCGGGAGGGCCCCCGACCTACGAGCAGTACTTC.

The chain has TRBV27 and TRBJ1-5; D is ambiguous. V lost 0 bases, J lost 0 bases, and 3 bases lay in between. This CDR3 comprises 14 residues. In germline, CDR1 is MNHEY, CDR2 SMNVEV (reference sequence). In DNA, the CDR3 is TGTGCCAGCAGTTTATCTTATAGCAATCAGCCCCAGCATTTT. Translation gives CASSLSYSNQPQHF.

This sequence joins TRBV4-3 and TRBJ2-7, with a possible D match to TRBD1 (5 bases). The ends were cut back, 0 bases at V and 2 bases at J, with 11 bases in the middle. This CDR3 has 15 residues. Germline loops: CDR1 LGHNA, CDR2 YSLEER. CDR3 sequence: CASSQETGRAYEQYF. Written as DNA, the CDR3 is TGCGCCAGCAGCCAAGAAACAGGACGGGCCTACGAGCAGTACTTC.

J is TRBJ2-3 and V is TRBV7-3; 8 bases agree with TRBD2. The germline CDR1 and CDR2 sequences are SGHTA and FQGTGA. The CDR3 runs to 15 residues. The trim removed 5 bases at V and 4 bases at J, leaving 8 bases unmatched. Here the CDR3 DNA reads TGTGCCAGCAGCAGTAGCGGGACCTTCCCAGATACGCAGTATTTT. Protein product: CASSSSGTFPDTQYF. Combining the CDR3 with reference TRBV7-3 and TRBJ2-3 gives the whole variable domain GAGVSQTPSNKVTEKGKYVELRCDPISGHTALYWYRQSLGQGPEFLIYFQGTGAADDSGLPNDRFFAVRPEGSVSTLKIQRTERGDSAVYLCASSSSGTFPDTQYFGPGTRLTVL.

The chain employs TRBV5-4 and TRBJ2-3; 9 nucleotides agree with TRBD1. The CDR3 extends over 16 amino acids. Germline trimming cut 5 bases from V and 12 bases from J; bases unmatched to any gene: 19. Per the germline V gene, CDR1 is SGHNT and CDR2 is YYREEE (reference sequence). CDR3 sequence (DNA): TGTGCCAGCAGTCCTTCCGGGACAGGGAGGACCAGGGGCCAGTATTTT. Protein sequence: CASSPSGTGRTRGQYF.

The V call is TRBV10-3, the J call TRBJ1-1, with unresolved D. Trimming stripped 0 bases from V and 6 bases from J, with 5 bases between. This CDR3 is built from 12 residues. Per the germline V gene, CDR1 is ENHRY and CDR2 is SYGVKD. The CDR3 DNA reads as TGTGCCATCAGTGAGTCGACACCTGAAGCTTTCTTT. Its protein product is CAISESTPEAFF.

The CDR3 DNA sequence: TGTGCCAGCAGCTTGGCCGATCCCGGGACTAGAGTTGAGACCCAGTACTTC. Translated: CASSLADPGTRVETQYF. The chain uses TRBV5-5 and TRBJ2-5, with TRBD2 matching over 8 bases. CDR1 and CDR2 (germline): SGHKS, YYEKEE (reference sequence). V gave up 0 bases and J gave up 5 bases; unmatched junction bases: 12. The CDR3 sequence is 17 residues long.

This clone was counted a few times. V and J are TRBV4-3 and TRBJ2-1; TRBD2 agrees at 14 bases. The CDR3 covers 16 residues. Germline CDR1 is LGHNA and CDR2 is YSLEER. Losses at the gene ends were 2 bases for V and 7 bases for J; bases not matched to a gene: 4. The CDR3 DNA reads as TGCGCCAGCAGCCAAAGGGGACTAGCGGGAGTTAATGAGCAGTTCTTC. It yields the protein CASSQRGLAGVNEQFF.

V usage is TRBV9 and J usage is TRBJ1-2; TRBD1 is a possible D gene (5 bases). CDR1 is SGDLS and CDR2 is YYNGEE in the germline V gene. This CDR3 is 14 amino acids long. Between the trimmed V and J ends, which lost 4 bases and 4 bases, there was a span of 14 bases. The CDR3: CASSPGGEGYGYTF. CDR3 DNA: TGTGCCAGCAGCCCTGGGGGGGAGGGCTATGGCTACACCTTC.

The V call is TRBV18, the J call TRBJ1-6; unclear D gene. The germline V gene encodes CDR1 KGHSH and CDR2 LQKENI. The CDR3 runs to 15 residues. V lost 3 bases, J lost 8 bases, and 14 bases lay in between. CDR3 sequence: CASSPREGGYSPLHF. In DNA form, the CDR3 reads TGTGCCAGCTCACCGAGAGAGGGAGGATATTCACCCCTCCACTTT.

This clone was observed once. This rearrangement joins TRBV13 to TRBJ2-1; D might be TRBD2 (6 bases). The V end was cut by 5 bases, the J end by 0 bases, with 14 bases between. The CDR3 runs to 16 residues. Germline V lookup: CDR1 PRHDT, CDR2 FYEKMQ (reference sequence). CDR3 nucleotides: TGTGCCAGCAGCACCGCGGCGGGGAACTCCTACAATGAGCAGTTCTTC. Its translation is CASSTAAGNSYNEQFF.

The sample holds a few counts of this clone. The chain is built from TRBV15 and TRBJ2-2; 7 bases fit TRBD2. There are 18 residues in the CDR3. From germline, CDR1 is LNHNV and CDR2 YYDKDF (reference sequence). Germline trimming cut 0 bases from V and 2 bases from J; bases unmatched to any gene: 9. The CDR3 reads CATSREVGGVRNTGELFF. CDR3 in DNA: TGTGCCACCAGCAGAGAAGTGGGGGGGGTAAGAAACACCGGGGAGCTGTTTTTT.

This rearrangement joins TRBV21-1 to TRBJ2-7; the D call TRBD1 from the table was never checked on the DNA. TRBV21-1 is a pseudogene segment. The CDR3 is made up of 18 amino acids. The CDR3 nucleotides are TGTGCCAGCAGCCCCGGTCCGGACAGGAGCAGTGGCTCCTACGAGCAGTACTTC. Its protein is CASSPGPDRSSGSYEQYF.

The chain joins TRBV2 to TRBJ2-2; maybe TRBD2 (5 bases). With 7 bases removed from V and 2 bases from J, the gap between germline ends came to 11 bases. The V gene's germline CDR1 is SNHLY and CDR2 FYNNEI. The CDR3 length is 14 residues. CDR3 DNA sequence: TGTGCCAGCATGAGCGGCAGAAACACCGGGGAGCTGTTTTTT. Translated, it gives CASMSGRNTGELFF.

This clone was seen a few times. The chain links TRBV19 to TRBJ2-7, with 7 nucleotides matching TRBD1. CDR1 and CDR2 (germline): LNHDA, SQIVND (reference sequence). The J segment lost 2 bases and the V segment lost 5 bases, leaving 3 bases of the junction unmatched. The CDR3 extends over 13 amino acids. CDR3 residues: CASSVDRAYEQYF. The CDR3 DNA reads TGTGCCAGTAGTGTCGACAGGGCCTACGAGCAGTACTTC.